The subject of this entry is one TCR beta chain. Data came from immunoSEQ multiplex PCR; TCRdb stores just in-frame clones and leaves some out. The table includes roughly 300,000 clones, over 75% detected once. V lost 0 bases and J lost 2, with 10 bases in between. CDR1 SGHRS and CDR2 YFSETQ come from the germline V gene. The CDR3 is 15 residues long. The data were taken from a study of blood T cell repertoires in COVID-19. The chain carries TRBV5-1 and TRBJ2-3; D remains ambiguous. The sample was PBMCs or T cells enriched from blood (not recorded which). This sequence originates from a woman aged 25 to 39 who had recovered from COVID-19. The CDR3 DNA sequence: TGCGCCAGCAGCTTGGGAGGCTTGGTCACAGATACGCAGTATTTT. Translating it yields CASSLGGLVTDTQYF.